What follows are 17 T cell receptor beta chains derived from one specimen sequenced in a study of T cells in Graves' hyperthyroidism and ophthalmopathy. RNA transcripts gave rise to amplified TCR beta CDR3 regions. HTBI primers drove first-round RT-PCR of the TCR CDR3. MiXCR, run by TCRdb on the multiplex PCR reads, gives a single entry per CDR3 protein. The table shows roughly 170,000 distinct CDR3 sequences, with approximately 17% occurring only once. Material: blood. The receptors originated from a woman in her forties or fifties with Graves' hyperthyroidism.

In this sample, this clonotype turned up many times. This CDR3 is CASSLRGPFYEQYF. CDR3 in DNA: TGTGCCAGCAGTTTAAGGGGACCGTTCTACGAGCAGTACTTC. This chain uses TRBV27 with TRBJ2-7; D could derive from TRBD1 or TRBD2 (5 bases each). The CDR3 runs 14 residues. CDR1 and CDR2 (germline): MNHEY, SMNVEV (reference sequence). Trimming pared 2 bases from V and 3 bases from J, leaving 11 bases between.

This clonotype was recorded many times. The DNA for the CDR3 is TGTGCCAGCAGCTTAGGGCAGAGCTCCTACGAGCAGTACTTC. Residues: CASSLGQSSYEQYF. This sequence joins TRBV11-2 and TRBJ2-7; no clear D gene. The CDR3 has 14 amino acids. Germline lookup yields CDR1 SGHAT and CDR2 FQNNGV. Trimming removed 1 base from V and 0 bases from J, with 7 bases in between.

This clonotype was observed many times. CDR3 sequence reads: CATSSSGSSFYEQYF. CDR3 sequence (DNA): TGTGCCACCAGCAGTTCAGGCAGTAGCTTCTACGAGCAGTACTTC. The chain employs TRBV15 and TRBJ2-7, with D uncertain. CDR3 size: 15 residues. Germline V gives CDR1 LNHNV, CDR2 YYDKDF (reference sequence). Trimming took off 3 bases at V and 3 bases at J, with 15 bases between the two ends.

This clonotype was found many times. The chain has TRBV6-1 and TRBJ2-3; the match to TRBD1 covers 7 bases. Germline values: CDR1 MNHNS, CDR2 SASEGT. V lost 6 bases, J lost 3 bases, and 6 bases stayed unmatched. The length of the CDR3 is 14 residues. The CDR3, as DNA: TGTGCCAGCAGGCCCAGACAGGGAACAGATACGCAGTATTTT. Translating gives CASRPRQGTDTQYF.

This clonotype was counted a few times. The chain recombines TRBV20-1 with TRBJ1-1; possibly TRBD1 for D (6 bases). The CDR3 has 15 residues. V was trimmed by 0 bases and J by 0 bases, leaving 11 bases between them. CDR1 is DFQATT and CDR2 is SNEGSKA in the germline V gene (reference sequence). CDR3 DNA sequence: TGCAGTGCTAGAGAGACAGGAAGTATGAACACTGAAGCTTTCTTT. This sequence encodes CSARETGSMNTEAFF.

This clonotype was counted between two and nine times. This CDR3 reads CAISAFRVENTEAFF. In DNA form, the CDR3 reads TGTGCCATCAGTGCCTTCAGGGTCGAGAACACTGAAGCTTTCTTT. The V and J genes are TRBV10-3 and TRBJ1-1, with D possibly TRBD1 on 5 matching bases. The V gene's germline CDR1 is ENHRY and CDR2 SYGVKD. The germline V and J ends were trimmed by 4 bases and 1 base, with 13 bases remaining between them. This CDR3 is 15 amino acids long.

The V gene is TRBV4-3, the J gene TRBJ2-5, with TRBD2 matching over 12 bases. The CDR3 has 19 residues. J gave up 4 bases and V 4 bases, and 16 bases lay outside the gene matches. CDR1 LGHNA and CDR2 YSLEER come from the germline V gene. The CDR3 spells CASSPRSWTSGAEGETQYF. The CDR3 DNA sequence: TGCGCCAGCAGCCCCCGCTCCTGGACTAGCGGGGCGGAGGGAGAGACCCAGTACTTC.

Only a few counts were recorded for this clonotype. The rearrangement links TRBV14 to TRBJ2-7; 11 nucleotides line up with TRBD2. Germline V lookup: CDR1 SGHDN, CDR2 FVKESK. V was clipped by 6 bases and J by 1 base; unmatched bases: 2. The CDR3 has 14 residues. The CDR3: CASRLAGDSYEQYF. CDR3 DNA sequence: TGTGCCAGCAGACTAGCGGGGGATTCCTACGAGCAGTACTTC.

V gene TRBV30 combines with J gene TRBJ1-1; D not resolved. Trimming removed 0 bases at V and 3 bases at J, with 11 bases between. The CDR3 is 14 residues long. The germline V gene has CDR1 GTSNPN and CDR2 SVGIG (reference sequence). The CDR3 nucleotides are TGTGCCTGGAGTGTCACGGGTGGGCACACTGAAGCTTTCTTT. This sequence encodes CAWSVTGGHTEAFF.

There are many counts of this clonotype. The rearrangement links TRBV18 to TRBJ1-1; 10 positions match TRBD1. The V gene end was trimmed by 6 bases and the J gene end by 4 bases; junction bases not matched to a gene: 2. Germline V gives CDR1 KGHSH, CDR2 LQKENI. This CDR3 is 13 amino acids long. CDR3 sequence (DNA): TGTGCCAGCTCTAGGACAGGGGGCACTGAAGCTTTCTTT. It codes for CASSRTGGTEAFF.

This clonotype was detected many times. The J gene is TRBJ2-7, the V gene TRBV5-1; no firm D call. Germline assignment: CDR1 SGHRS and CDR2 YFSETQ. The CDR3 contains 13 residues. The ends were cut back, 2 bases at V and 1 base at J, with 7 bases in the middle. The CDR3 loop reads CASSFTLSYEQYF. The CDR3 nucleotides read TGCGCCAGCAGCTTCACACTTTCCTACGAGCAGTACTTC.

This clonotype has ten or more counts. The V gene is TRBV11-1, the J gene TRBJ1-2; D ambiguous. Trimming took off 3 bases at V and 0 bases at J, with 5 bases between the two ends. The CDR3 totals 13 residues. Germline loops: CDR1 SGHAT, CDR2 FQDESV (reference sequence). Here the CDR3 reads CASSFSANYGYTF. The CDR3 DNA is TGTGCCAGCAGCTTCTCAGCTAACTATGGCTACACCTTC.

At least ten counts were recorded for this clonotype. The chain links TRBV19 to TRBJ2-7; 10 nucleotides line up with TRBD1. The V gene end was trimmed by 4 bases and the J gene end by 2 bases; junction bases not matched to a gene: 2. This CDR3 is 14 amino acids long. Germline V gives CDR1 LNHDA, CDR2 SQIVND (reference sequence). This CDR3 is CASSNGQGAYEQYF. The CDR3 DNA reads as TGTGCCAGTAGTAACGGACAGGGGGCCTACGAGCAGTACTTC.

This clonotype has at least ten counts. The V gene is TRBV6-1, the J gene TRBJ1-2; D uncertain. Germline V CDR1 and CDR2: MNHNS, SASEGT. This CDR3 spans 14 amino acids. The V end lost 1 base, the J end lost 8 bases, and 14 bases lay between the germline ends. Here the CDR3 DNA reads TGTGCCAGCAGTGAAGGCCCGCTTCTGGAGGGCTACACCTTC. This encodes CASSEGPLLEGYTF.

CDR3 protein: CASSLGSTGRANYGYTF. The CDR3 nucleotides are TGCGCCAGCAGCTTGGGATCGACAGGACGAGCTAACTATGGCTACACCTTC. This chain joins TRBV5-1 and TRBJ1-2; a possible D gene is TRBD1 (6 bases). This CDR3 has 17 amino acids. Germline V gene lookup returns CDR1 SGHRS and CDR2 YFSETQ. Between the trimmed V and J ends, which lost 0 bases and 0 bases, there was a span of 15 bases. The full variable domain, its missing parts supplied by reference TRBV5-1 and TRBJ1-2, is KAGVTQTPRYLIKTRGQQVTLSCSPISGHRSVSWYQQTPGQGLQFLFEYFSETQRNKGNFPGRFSGRQFSNSRSEMNVSTLELGDSALYLCASSLGSTGRANYGYTFGSGTRLTVV.

This clonotype was observed at least ten times. J is TRBJ2-2 and V is TRBV7-3; D gene uncertain. The germline V and J ends were trimmed by 5 bases and 5 bases, with 9 bases remaining between them. CDR1 is SGHTA and CDR2 is FQGTGA in the germline V gene. The CDR3 spans 13 residues. The CDR3 DNA reads as TGTGCCAGCAGCCTGAGTACGACCGGGGAGCTGTTTTTT. This translates into CASSLSTTGELFF.

This chain links TRBV9 with TRBJ2-2; TRBD2 agrees at 16 bases. The CDR3 sequence is 17 residues long. The germline gives CDR1 SGDLS, CDR2 YYNGEE. J gave up 7 bases and V 3 bases, and 6 bases lay outside the gene matches. The CDR3 coding sequence is TGTGCCAGCAGCGCTCCGGGACTAGCGGGGGGGATCGGGGAGCTGTTTTTT. This sequence encodes CASSAPGLAGGIGELFF.